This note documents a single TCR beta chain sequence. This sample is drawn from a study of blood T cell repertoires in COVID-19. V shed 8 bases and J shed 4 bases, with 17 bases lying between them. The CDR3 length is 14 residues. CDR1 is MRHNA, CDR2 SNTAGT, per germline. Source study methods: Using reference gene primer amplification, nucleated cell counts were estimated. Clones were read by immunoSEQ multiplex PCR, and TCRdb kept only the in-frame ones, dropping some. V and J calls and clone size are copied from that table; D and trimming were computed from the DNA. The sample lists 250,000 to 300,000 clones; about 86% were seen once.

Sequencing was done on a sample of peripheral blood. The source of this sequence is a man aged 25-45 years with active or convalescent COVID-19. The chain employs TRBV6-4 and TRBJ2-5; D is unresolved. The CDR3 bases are TGTGCCAGCCCCGGAGCCGGAGCTGGAGAGACCCAGTACTTC. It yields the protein CASPGAGAGETQYF.